This TCR beta chain is from a study of Ad26.COV2.S vaccination and SARS-CoV-2 variants. Study-level points and caveats: A substantial breadth of spike-specific CD8+ and CD4+ T cell responses after vaccination has been reported. Comparable non-spike TCR breadth was observed in vaccine and placebo recipients.

Sequencing used immunoSEQ multiplex PCR; TCRdb keeps in-frame clones, though not all of them. The sample holds 400,000 or so clones; 75% to 90% are singletons and the top ten take approximately 3.7%. As to treatment: about 20 received Ad26.COV2.S at low or high dose, single or two shots; a few received placebo; per-sample allocation not given. Day 63 after the first injection of vaccine or placebo was the sampling time. This CDR3 region has 15 residues. Germline V gene data show CDR1 as SEHNR and CDR2 as FQNEAQ (reference sequence). V was clipped by 5 bases and J by 10 bases, with 18 bases between them. Comment on this clone: Its target is not known.

Sequencing was performed on peripheral blood, taken in a trial of Ad26.COV2.S vaccine versus placebo. The source is a person aged 18 to 59 who received the Ad26.COV2.S COVID-19 vaccine or a placebo. The chain joins TRBV7-9 to TRBJ1-6; possible D gene TRBD1, 6 bases. This chain's CDR3 is CASSLRNRVLSPLHF. CDR3 coding DNA: TGTGCCAGCAGCCTTAGAAACAGGGTCCTATCACCCCTCCACTTT.